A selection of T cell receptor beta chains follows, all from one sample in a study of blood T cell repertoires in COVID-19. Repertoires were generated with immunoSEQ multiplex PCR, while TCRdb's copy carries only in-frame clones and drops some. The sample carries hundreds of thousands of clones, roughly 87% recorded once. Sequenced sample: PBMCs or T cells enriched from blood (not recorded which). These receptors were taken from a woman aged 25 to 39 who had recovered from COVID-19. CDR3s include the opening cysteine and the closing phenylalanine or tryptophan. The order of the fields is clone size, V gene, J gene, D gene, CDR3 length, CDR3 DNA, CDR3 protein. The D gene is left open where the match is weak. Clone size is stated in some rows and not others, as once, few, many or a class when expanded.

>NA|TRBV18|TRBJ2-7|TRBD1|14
TGTGCCAGCTCACCACCCGACAGGGGTAACGAGCAGTACTTC
CASSPPDRGNEQYF
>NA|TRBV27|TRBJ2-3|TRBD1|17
TGTGCCAGCAGTCCCACCTACAGGGGATTTTGGACAGATACGCAGTATTTT
CASSPTYRGFWTDTQYF
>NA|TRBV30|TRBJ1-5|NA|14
TGTGCCTGGAGTGTACAGGGCGGCAATCAGCCCCAGCATTTT
CAWSVQGGNQPQHF
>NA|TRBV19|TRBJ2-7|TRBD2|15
TGTGCCAGTAGTATCGGTCGGGGGGGCCTCTACGAGCAGTACTTC
CASSIGRGGLYEQYF
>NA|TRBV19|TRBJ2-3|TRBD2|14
TGTGCCAGTAGTAAGGCGGGAGTAAGGGATACGCAGTATTTT
CASSKAGVRDTQYF
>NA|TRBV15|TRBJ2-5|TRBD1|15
TGTGCCACCAGCGGGACAGGGGGAGTGGGAGAGACCCAGTACTTC
CATSGTGGVGETQYF
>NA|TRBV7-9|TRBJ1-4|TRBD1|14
TGTGCCAGCAGCCGCGGGACAGGGAATGAAAAACTGTTTTTT
CASSRGTGNEKLFF
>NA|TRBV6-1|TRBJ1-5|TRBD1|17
TGTGCCAGCAGTGGTCCCACGGGACAGGGGATCAATCAGCCCCAGCATTTT
CASSGPTGQGINQPQHF
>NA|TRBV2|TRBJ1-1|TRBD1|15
TGTGCCAGCAGCCCCACAGGGGCAAGGGGAACTGAAGCTTTCTTT
CASSPTGARGTEAFF
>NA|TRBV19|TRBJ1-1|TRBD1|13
TGTGCCAGTAGTTCCACCGGACAGGACAAGGCTTTCTTT
CASSSTGQDKAFF
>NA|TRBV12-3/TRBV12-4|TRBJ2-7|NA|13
TGTGCCAGCAAGGTTACAGGATCCTACGAGCAGTACTTC
CASKVTGSYEQYF
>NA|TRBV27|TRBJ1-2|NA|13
TGTGCCAGCAGTTTCCGCCAGGGCCATGGCTACACCTTC
CASSFRQGHGYTF
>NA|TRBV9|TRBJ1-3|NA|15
TGTGCCAGCAGCGTAGGGGCCTTAGGAGGAAACACCATATATTTT
CASSVGALGGNTIYF
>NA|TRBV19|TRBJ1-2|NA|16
TGTGCCAGCAGCGGGACTTTAGAGGGTCGGTACTATGGCTACACCTTC
CASSGTLEGRYYGYTF
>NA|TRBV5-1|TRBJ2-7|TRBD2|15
TGCGCCAGCAGCTTGGAGGCTAGCGGGGGTAGAGAGCAGTACTTC
CASSLEASGGREQYF
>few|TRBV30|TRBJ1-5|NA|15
TGTGCCTGGGCGAGAGGCGGCAATAGCAATCAGCCCCAGCATTTT
CAWARGGNSNQPQHF
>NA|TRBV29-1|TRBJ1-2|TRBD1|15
TGCAGCGTGGACCCGGGACAGGGCCGGAACTATGGCTACACCTTC
CSVDPGQGRNYGYTF